These 2 T cell receptor beta chains share one sample of origin, sequenced in a study of early T cells in non-severe SARS-CoV-2 infection. TCRdb independently ran MiXCR on the 5' RACE reads; one entry per CDR3 protein. The sample lists under 70,000 distinct CDR3 sequences; approximately 11% were seen once. The sequenced sample was whole blood. Receptor source: an adult who was a healthcare worker with PCR-confirmed SARS-CoV-2 infection or an uninfected control (not recorded which).

This clonotype appeared a few times. The V gene is TRBV6-1, the J gene TRBJ1-5, with D possibly TRBD1 on 5 matching bases. This CDR3 region has 16 residues. V was trimmed by 1 base and J by 7 bases, leaving 17 bases between them. From germline, CDR1 is MNHNS and CDR2 SASEGT. CDR3 bases: TGTGCCAGCAGTGAAGGGTCGGTGGGGGGAAGCCAGCCCCAGCATTTT. It is translated as CASSEGSVGGSQPQHF.

This chain uses TRBV29-1 with TRBJ2-3; 7 bases are shared with TRBD2. The V gene end was trimmed by 4 bases and the J gene end by 4 bases; junction bases not matched to a gene: 8. From germline, CDR1 is SQVTM and CDR2 ANQGSEA. There are 14 residues in the CDR3. This CDR3 is CSVGSGGSADTQYF. The CDR3 nucleotides read TGCAGCGTTGGGTCGGGAGGTTCTGCAGATACGCAGTATTTT.